The source of this T cell receptor (beta chain) is a study of cytotoxic CD8 clonotypes in ibrutinib-treated CLL. Sequencing was performed with immunoSEQ multiplex PCR; in TCRdb, only in-frame clones are kept and a portion is missing. The sample has around 150,000 clones, over 65% seen once. V was pared by 4 bases and J by 2 bases, with 2 bases between. The CDR3 is made up of 11 amino acids. Germline CDR1 is LGHNA and CDR2 is YSLEER. The receptor's source is a human donor with chronic lymphocytic leukemia. The sequences come from PBMCs, collected after 12 months of ibrutinib treatment. This chain connects TRBV4-3 to TRBJ1-1; D unresolved. The CDR3 nucleotides read TGCGCCAGCAGCCTAAACACTGAAGCTTTCTTT. It codes for CASSLNTEAFF.